This section outlines one TCR beta chain sequence together with its context. Its target is not known. The record originates from a study of CD8 T cells in ankylosing spondylitis. Findings of the study overall: Fewer than 10 highly homologous variants formed a TCR beta motif that appeared characteristic of ankylosing spondylitis blood. CD8+ cells made up the disease-linked clones, which were relatively rare in peripheral blood. Reports say disease-linked clones showed up significantly more in matched ankylosing spondylitis synovial fluid.

Quantitative 5'-RACE was performed with molecular barcodes, and it yielded the TCR beta libraries. In TCRdb, the 5' RACE reads were re-called with MiXCR into one record per CDR3 protein. The sample lists around 890,000 distinct CDR3 sequences, 12% occurring once. The sample consisted of blood, either unsorted or a sorted T cell fraction (not recorded which). This receptor was obtained from a male donor with ankylosing spondylitis.

The CDR3 DNA is TGTGCCAGCAGCGAGGGGGGTATCGCTGAAGCTTTCTTT. It yields the protein CASSEGGIAEAFF. The chain links TRBV2 to TRBJ1-1; D might be TRBD1 (6 bases). Germline assignment: CDR1 SNHLY and CDR2 FYNNEI. The CDR3 totals 13 residues. Trimming pared 6 bases from V and 6 bases from J, leaving 14 bases between.